A single sample gave rise to the 21 T cell receptor beta chains below, sequenced in a study of post-analysis software for immune sequencing data. Each TCR beta cDNA library carried unique molecular identifiers. Via MiXCR, TCRdb re-called the PCR reads, giving one row per CDR3 protein. The table records 150,000 to 200,000 distinct CDR3 sequences, over 25% of them present only once. Their antigens are not known. Overall study results and limits: Patients showed TRBV5-6, TRBV5-1 and TRBV20-1 among five TRBV segments more frequent than in controls.

Material: blood. These TCRs come from a girl between 10 and 17 years old with multiple sclerosis.

CDR3 protein: CASSELAGAGDTQYF. In DNA form, the CDR3 reads TGTGCCAGCAGTGAGCTAGCGGGTGCGGGAGATACGCAGTATTTT. The chain couples TRBV6-1 to TRBJ2-3; 8 bases line up with TRBD2. V lost 3 bases, J lost 5 bases, and 7 bases stayed unmatched. The CDR3 is made up of 15 amino acids. Germline values: CDR1 MNHNS, CDR2 SASEGT.

The chain is built from TRBV7-9 and TRBJ2-7; TRBD2 might be the D (5 bases). The end of the DNA aligns better with TRBJ2-5, so the J call may be wrong. The CDR3 loop spans 16 amino acids. Germline assignment: CDR1 SEHNR and CDR2 FQNEAQ (reference sequence). Here the CDR3 DNA reads TGTGCCAGCAGCCCCTCTGGAAAAGGGAGCGAGAAGACCCAGTACTTC. This gives the protein CASSPSGKGSEKTQYF.

The rearrangement links TRBV10-3 to TRBJ2-7, with 8 bases fitting TRBD1. The CDR3 is 15 amino acids. V gave up 0 bases and J gave up 3 bases; unmatched junction bases: 4. The germline V gene has CDR1 ENHRY and CDR2 SYGVKD. CDR3 nucleotide sequence: TGTGCCATCAGTGAGTCCAACACAGGGGGCTACGAGCAGTACTTC. Protein: CAISESNTGGYEQYF.

Worth noting for this clonotype: Lacking the conserved final phenylalanine or tryptophan, this CDR3 likely reflects a read error. The chain recombines TRBV7-9 with TRBJ2-3; tentative D call: TRBD1 (6 bases). Germline loops: CDR1 SEHNR, CDR2 FQNEAQ (reference sequence). CDR3 length equals 13 residues. Trimming took off 4 bases at V and 6 bases at J, with 11 bases between the two ends. CDR3 in DNA: TGTGCCAGCAGCTCCACAGGGTCGGATACGCAGTATTGT. Protein: CASSSTGSDTQYC.

This clonotype was counted a few times. V and J are TRBV28 and TRBJ1-2, with D hard to call. The germline V gene encodes CDR1 MDHEN and CDR2 SYDVKM. The CDR3 covers 16 residues. V dropped 2 bases and J dropped 6 bases, with 19 bases sitting between them. The CDR3: CASSLHGSQQLDGYTF. Here the CDR3 DNA reads TGTGCCAGCAGTTTACACGGCAGTCAGCAGTTGGATGGCTACACCTTC.

The J gene is TRBJ2-3, the V gene TRBV7-2, with D unclear. This CDR3 region has 11 residues. The germline V gene has CDR1 SGHTA and CDR2 FQGNSA. V was shortened by 5 bases and J by 6 bases, with 6 bases between the two germline ends. Here the CDR3 DNA reads TGTGCCAGCAGCCCCCGGGATACGCAGTATTTT. This translates into CASSPRDTQYF.

In the case of this clonotype: A much larger clone is a single base away; this may be a read error. This chain joins TRBV11-2 and TRBJ2-7; no clear D. CDR3 length equals 13 residues. Germline V gene sequence: CDR1 SGHAT, CDR2 FQNNGV. The CDR3 is CASNLSFAYEQYF. The CDR3 DNA reads as TGTGCCAGCAACTTAAGCTTTGCATACGAGCAGTACTTC.

This clonotype was observed many times. The J gene is TRBJ2-4, the V gene TRBV18; 12 bases map to TRBD2. With V trimmed by 6 bases and J by 9 bases, 12 bases remained unmatched. Germline CDR1 and CDR2: KGHSH and LQKENI. This CDR3 has 16 amino acids. In DNA form, the CDR3 reads TGTGCCAGCTCCACCTCACTAGCGGGAGGAGGAGGCATTCAGTACTTC. Its protein is CASSTSLAGGGGIQYF. Full variable domain (rest looked up from reference TRBV18 and TRBJ2-4): NAGVMQNPRHLVRRRGQEARLRCSPMKGHSHVYWYRQLPEEGLKFMVYLQKENIIDESGMPKERFSAEFPKEGPSILRIQQVVRGDSAAYFCASSTSLAGGGGIQYFGAGTRLSVL.

This clonotype was recorded many times. The rearrangement uses TRBV3-1 and TRBJ2-5, with D uncertain. Trimming shortened V by 5 bases and J by 5 bases, and 15 bases separated the two germline ends. Looked up from germline, CDR1 is LGHDT and CDR2 is YNNKEL (reference sequence). This CDR3 is 14 amino acids long. The CDR3 loop is CASSGETDGETQYF. CDR3 coding DNA: TGTGCCAGCAGCGGCGAGACGGATGGGGAGACCCAGTACTTC.

This clonotype was recorded many times. The rearrangement links TRBV27 to TRBJ2-7; D might be TRBD2 (5 bases). The CDR3 sequence is 17 residues long. Looked up from germline, CDR1 is MNHEY and CDR2 is SMNVEV (reference sequence). Between the trimmed V and J ends, which lost 0 bases and 0 bases, there was a span of 15 bases. The CDR3 bases are TGTGCCAGCAGTTTATCATCAAGCGGACCAATCTCCTACGAGCAGTACTTC. Translation: CASSLSSSGPISYEQYF.

This clonotype showed up many times. This chain connects TRBV5-1 to TRBJ2-1; possibly TRBD2 for D (6 bases). Trimming shortened V by 0 bases and J by 4 bases, and 11 bases separated the two germline ends. The CDR3 has 15 residues. Germline CDR1 SGHRS, CDR2 YFSETQ. CDR3 bases: TGCGCCAGCAGCTTGGGGAGCGGGCAATACAATGAGCAGTTCTTC. This gives the protein CASSLGSGQYNEQFF.

This clonotype was seen repeatedly, ten times or more. This chain links TRBV11-2 with TRBJ2-1, with 12 bases that match TRBD2. Germline CDR1 reads SGHAT; CDR2 reads FQNNGV. With 6 bases clipped from V and 5 bases from J, the junction kept 5 bases outside the gene matches. This CDR3 region has 15 residues. Here the CDR3 reads CASSPRLAGDNEQFF. The CDR3 DNA reads TGTGCCAGCAGTCCACGACTAGCGGGGGACAATGAGCAGTTCTTC.

The chain combines TRBV19 with TRBJ2-1; 12 bases are a match to TRBD2. Germline V gene sequence: CDR1 LNHDA, CDR2 SQIVND (reference sequence). V gave up 1 base and J gave up 15 bases; unmatched junction bases: 7. The CDR3 runs 14 residues. The CDR3 reads CASSIGTSGRRVFF. In DNA, the CDR3 is TGTGCCAGTAGTATAGGAACTAGCGGGAGGAGGGTGTTCTTC.

This clonotype turned up a few times. The V gene is TRBV7-2, the J gene TRBJ2-3, with 14 bases matching TRBD2. This CDR3 has 16 amino acids. The V gene end was trimmed by 4 bases and the J gene end by 6 bases; junction bases not matched to a gene: 6. Germline CDR1 and CDR2: SGHTA and FQGNSA. CDR3 DNA: TGTGCCAGCAGCTACCGACTAGCGGGAGGGCTGGATACGCAGTATTTT. Translated, it gives CASSYRLAGGLDTQYF. Full variable domain (rest looked up from reference TRBV7-2 and TRBJ2-3): GAGVSQSPSNKVTEKGKDVELRCDPISGHTALYWYRQSLGQGLEFLIYFQGNSAPDKSGLPSDRFSAERTGGSVSTLTIQRTQQEDSAVYLCASSYRLAGGLDTQYFGPGTRLTVL.

This clonotype appeared a few times. The gene calls are TRBV12-3 or TRBV12-4 and TRBJ1-6; D possibly corresponds to TRBD1 (5 bases). V lost 5 bases and J lost 5, with 16 bases in between. The CDR3 spans 16 residues. CDR3 region: CASSPSWGRNNSPLHF. The CDR3, as DNA: TGTGCCAGCAGTCCAAGTTGGGGACGGAATAATTCACCCCTCCACTTT.

In its sample, this clonotype was seen many times. This chain links TRBV29-1 with TRBJ2-5, with 10 bases fitting TRBD1. CDR1 is SQVTM, CDR2 ANQGSEA, per germline. The CDR3 runs to 14 residues. Trimming at V came to 2 bases and at J to 3 bases, leaving 3 bases not matched to a gene. The CDR3 here is CSVENGQGEETQYF. The CDR3 DNA sequence: TGCAGCGTTGAAAACGGACAGGGGGAAGAGACCCAGTACTTC.

About this clonotype itself: Possible read error: a much larger clone is one base away. The chain couples TRBV15 to TRBJ2-5; TRBD2 matches at 8 bases. The CDR3 is made up of 13 amino acids. Looked up from germline, CDR1 is LNHNV and CDR2 is YYDKDF (reference sequence). J was trimmed by 13 bases and V by 0 bases; bases with no gene match: 7. CDR3 bases: TGTGCCACCAGCAGAGAGGATGGCGGGAGGCGGTACTTC. It specifies CATSREDGGRRYF.

This clonotype occurred a few times. One end of the junction fails to match germline, which may point to a read error. This chain links TRBV29-1 with TRBJ2-1, with D tentatively TRBD2 (6 bases). This CDR3 is 11 amino acids long. Per germline, CDR1 SQVTM and CDR2 ANQGSEA. For the CDR3, the DNA is TGCAGCTTTAGCGGCTACAATAAGCAGTTCTTC. This sequence encodes CSFSGYNKQFF.

This clonotype occurred many times. This rearrangement joins TRBV24-1 to TRBJ2-7; 14 positions agree with TRBD2. The ends lost 5 bases at V and 5 bases at J; junction bases unmatched: 10. The germline V gene encodes CDR1 KGHDR and CDR2 SFDVKD. CDR3 length: 17 amino acids. CDR3 amino acids: CATSAPGTSGSVHEQYF. DNA for the CDR3: TGTGCCACCAGTGCCCCGGGGACTAGCGGGAGTGTGCACGAGCAGTACTTC.

This clonotype was recorded many times. The chain has TRBV6-5 and TRBJ1-6; no definite D call. The ends were cut back, 6 bases at V and 10 bases at J, with 16 bases in the middle. Per the germline V gene, CDR1 is MNHEY and CDR2 is SVGAGI. The CDR3 loop spans 14 amino acids. For the CDR3, the DNA is TGTGCCAGCAGCCGAAACCCCACGGGGTCACCCCTCCACTTT. Its protein product is CASSRNPTGSPLHF.

This chain connects TRBV6-5 to TRBJ2-5; possible D gene TRBD1, 5 bases. Germline V gives CDR1 MNHEY, CDR2 SVGAGI. The CDR3 has 15 amino acids. Trimming stripped 1 base from V and 2 bases from J, with 11 bases between. The CDR3 spells CASSYFDSQQETQYF. CDR3 nucleotides: TGTGCCAGCAGTTACTTCGACAGCCAACAAGAGACCCAGTACTTC.